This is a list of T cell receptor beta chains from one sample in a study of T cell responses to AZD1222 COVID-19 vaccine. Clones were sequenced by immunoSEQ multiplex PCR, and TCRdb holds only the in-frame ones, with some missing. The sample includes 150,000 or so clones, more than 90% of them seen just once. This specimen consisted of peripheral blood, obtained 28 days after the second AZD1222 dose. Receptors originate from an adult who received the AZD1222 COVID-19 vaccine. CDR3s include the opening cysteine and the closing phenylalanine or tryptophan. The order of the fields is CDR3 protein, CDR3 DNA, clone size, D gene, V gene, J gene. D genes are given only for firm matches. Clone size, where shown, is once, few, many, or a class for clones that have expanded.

CASSTYSSIEQFF	TGTGCCAGCAGCACATACAGCTCTATTGAGCAGTTCTTC	.	.	TRBV7-2	TRBJ2-1
CASSFQGQGGYGYTF	TGTGCCAGCAGTTTCCAAGGACAGGGAGGATATGGCTACACCTTC	.	TRBD1	TRBV28	TRBJ1-2
CSASIGPTSGTGELFF	TGCAGTGCTAGTATCGGGCCGACTAGCGGTACCGGGGAGCTGTTTTTT	.	TRBD2	TRBV20-1	TRBJ2-2
CAISPTGGRENTIYF	TGTGCCATCAGCCCAACAGGGGGCCGTGAAAACACCATATATTTT	.	TRBD1	TRBV10-3	TRBJ1-3
CASSRGQGNTGELFF	TGTGCCAGCAGCCGGGGACAGGGGAACACCGGGGAGCTGTTTTTT	.	TRBD1	TRBV11-2	TRBJ2-2
CASSLGWTGVSRTEAFF	TGTGCCAGCAGCTTGGGCTGGACGGGAGTTTCGCGGACTGAAGCTTTCTTT	.	.	TRBV5-5	TRBJ1-1
CAWAKRTGGPNTGELFF	TGTGCCTGGGCAAAAAGGACAGGGGGCCCGAACACCGGGGAGCTGTTTTTT	.	TRBD1	TRBV30	TRBJ2-2
CASSSTGPGTGELFF	TGTGCTAGCAGTTCTACAGGGCCGGGCACCGGGGAGCTGTTTTTT	.	.	TRBV7-7	TRBJ2-2
CASSLSNYGYTF	TGTGCCAGCAGCCTCTCGAACTATGGCTACACCTTC	.	.	TRBV7-9	TRBJ1-2
CASRALDTIYF	TGTGCCAGCAGGGCGCTGGACACCATATATTTT	.	.	TRBV12-3/TRBV12-4	TRBJ1-3
CASSLEQGNQPQHF	TGTGCCAGCAGTTTAGAACAGGGAAATCAGCCCCAGCATTTT	few	.	TRBV6-5	TRBJ1-5
CATQEGRGNSPLHF	TGTGCCACCCAGGAGGGGCGCGGTAATTCACCCCTCCACTTT	.	.	TRBV19	TRBJ1-6
CASRPGTAPSSGNTIYF	TGTGCCAGCAGGCCCGGGACTGCACCTTCCTCTGGAAACACCATATATTTT	.	.	TRBV2	TRBJ1-3
CAWSTRRQGAGEKLFF	TGTGCCTGGAGTACCCGCCGACAGGGGGCGGGGGAAAAACTGTTTTTT	.	TRBD1	TRBV30	TRBJ1-4
CASSYSRLAGEGYIQYF	TGTGCCAGCAGTTACTCGCGGCTAGCGGGAGAGGGATACATTCAGTACTTC	.	TRBD2	TRBV6-2/TRBV6-3	TRBJ2-4
CASSVDARYGYTF	TGTGCCAGCAGCGTAGATGCACGCTATGGCTACACCTTC	.	.	TRBV9	TRBJ1-2
CASSQKQGSRKLFF	TGTGCCAGTAGTCAAAAACAGGGATCTCGGAAACTGTTTTTT	.	.	TRBV19	TRBJ1-4
CASSERAARSYNSPLHF	TGTGCCAGCAGTGAACGAGCAGCCCGCTCCTATAATTCACCCCTCCACTTT	once	.	TRBV6-1	TRBJ1-6
CASSPAQSKTQYF	TGTGCCAGCAGTCCCGCCCAGAGCAAGACCCAGTACTTC	.	.	TRBV6-5	TRBJ2-5
CASSYSGRRYEQYF	TGTGCCAGCAGTTACTCGGGGCGGCGCTACGAGCAGTACTTC	.	.	TRBV6-5	TRBJ2-7
CAISDLRGREEQFF	TGTGCCATCAGTGATCTTCGGGGGCGAGAAGAGCAGTTCTTC	.	.	TRBV10-3	TRBJ2-1
CASSLFHGYTF	TGTGCCAGCAGTTTATTCCATGGCTACACCTTC	.	.	TRBV28	TRBJ1-2
CASSLRTDTEAFF	TGTGCCAGCTCACTTAGGACGGACACTGAAGCTTTCTTT	.	.	TRBV18	TRBJ1-1
CASSPSKGSYNEQFF	TGCGCCAGCAGCCCGAGCAAGGGGAGTTACAATGAGCAGTTCTTC	.	.	TRBV4-1	TRBJ2-1
CASSLGGQGFAEAFF	TGTGCCAGCAGCTTAGGAGGACAGGGATTTGCTGAAGCTTTCTTT	.	TRBD1	TRBV7-9	TRBJ1-1
CASSLGLGQRGAFF	TGTGCCAGCAGTTTAGGGTTGGGACAGAGAGGAGCTTTCTTT	.	TRBD1	TRBV28	TRBJ1-1
CASSPDVGGKELFF	TGTGCCAGCAGCCCCGACGTGGGGGGAAAGGAGCTGTTTTTT	.	.	TRBV27	TRBJ2-2
CASSVGPHLDYGYTF	TGTGCCAGCAGCGTAGGTCCCCACTTGGACTATGGCTACACCTTC	.	.	TRBV9	TRBJ1-2
CASGTGQMNTEAFF	TGTGCCAGCGGAACGGGACAAATGAACACTGAAGCTTTCTTT	.	.	TRBV14	TRBJ1-1
CASSYSGAGPPYEQYF	TGTGCCAGCAGTTACTCGGGAGCGGGCCCACCCTACGAGCAGTACTTC	.	.	TRBV6-5	TRBJ2-7
CASSLAGASPLHF	TGTGCCAGCAGCTTAGCTGGGGCGTCACCCCTCCACTTT	.	.	TRBV7-9	TRBJ1-6
CASSQDEGRAADTQYF	TGCGCCAGCAGCCAAGATGAGGGCAGGGCCGCGGATACGCAGTATTTT	.	.	TRBV4-1	TRBJ2-3
CASTKPGQTNYGYTF	TGTGCCAGCACCAAACCGGGACAGACTAACTATGGCTACACCTTC	once	.	TRBV21-1	TRBJ1-2
CASSQELRGGGYTF	TGTGCCAGCAGCCAAGAACTCCGTGGGGGGGGCTACACCTTC	.	.	TRBV3-1/TRBV3-2	TRBJ1-2
CASSYPGSSPLHF	TGTGCCAGCAGCTACCCGGGTAGTTCACCCCTCCACTTT	.	.	TRBV11-1	TRBJ1-6
CASSGGVLPDTQYF	TGCGCCAGCAGTGGGGGGGTTCTTCCAGATACGCAGTATTTT	.	TRBD2	TRBV5-1	TRBJ2-3
CASSLTEPPTYEQYF	TGTGCCAGCAGCTTAACAGAGCCACCGACCTACGAGCAGTACTTC	few	.	TRBV7-8	TRBJ2-7
CASSLDPGNNQPQHF	TGTGCCAGCAGCTTAGATCCAGGTAACAATCAGCCCCAGCATTTT	.	.	TRBV7-9	TRBJ1-5
CAWGGGTRDTQYF	TGTGCCTGGGGCGGAGGCACCAGAGATACGCAGTATTTT	once	.	TRBV30	TRBJ2-3
CAWSVGQGAEGNTIYF	TGTGCCTGGAGTGTGGGGCAGGGGGCAGAAGGAAACACCATATATTTT	.	TRBD1	TRBV30	TRBJ1-3
CASSPRGRRNTEAFF	TGTGCCAGCAGCCCGAGGGGGCGCCGGAACACTGAAGCTTTCTTT	.	TRBD1	TRBV7-9	TRBJ1-1
CASSDGLGGYTF	TGTGCCAGCAGTGACGGGCTCGGCGGCTACACCTTC	.	.	TRBV6-4	TRBJ1-2
CATFVGSENYNSPLHF	TGTGCCACCTTCGTGGGCTCGGAAAACTATAATTCACCCCTCCACTTT	.	.	TRBV3-1/TRBV3-2	TRBJ1-6
CASSQGPVSSGNTIYF	TGTGCCAGCAGCCAGGGGCCAGTTAGCTCTGGAAACACCATATATTTT	.	.	TRBV14	TRBJ1-3
CASSKVENTEAFF	TGTGCCAGCAGTAAGGTTGAGAACACTGAAGCTTTCTTT	.	.	TRBV27	TRBJ1-1
CASSYRGGANQPQHF	TGTGCCAGCAGTTACCGTGGAGGGGCAAATCAGCCCCAGCATTTT	.	.	TRBV5-5	TRBJ1-5
CASSYGDLRGYTF	TGTGCCAGCAGTTATGGGGATTTGCGGGGCTACACCTTC	.	.	TRBV12-3/TRBV12-4	TRBJ1-2
CASASTDTAGELFF	TGTGCCAGCGCATCCACGGACACCGCCGGGGAGCTGTTTTTT	.	.	TRBV7-9	TRBJ2-2
CASRRGPGQAVIFTEAFF	TGTGCCAGCCGCAGGGGTCCGGGACAGGCGGTTATTTTCACTGAAGCTTTCTTT	.	TRBD1	TRBV19	TRBJ1-1
CASSPNPSPTDTQYF	TGTGCCAGCAGCCCTAATCCGTCACCCACAGATACGCAGTATTTT	once	.	TRBV7-6	TRBJ2-3
CASSQVRLAGYEQYF	TGTGCCAGCAGCCAAGTCAGGCTAGCTGGGTACGAGCAGTACTTC	.	.	TRBV14	TRBJ2-7
CASTTGGIDYGYTF	TGTGCCAGCACCACAGGGGGCATTGACTATGGCTACACCTTC	.	TRBD1	TRBV3-1/TRBV3-2	TRBJ1-2
CASSDGGRIMYEQFF	TGTGCCAGCAGTGACGGCGGGAGGATCATGTATGAGCAGTTCTTC	.	TRBD2	TRBV25-1	TRBJ2-1
CASIATDTQYF	TGTGCCAGCATTGCTACAGATACGCAGTATTTT	.	.	TRBV28	TRBJ2-3